The source of this TCR beta chain is a study of glioma-infiltrating T cells after dendritic cell vaccination. Time point specified: after dendritic cell vaccination, including at tumor progression/relapse. Selection required adequate fresh-frozen tumor tissue plus more than two years' survival data. Findings and caveats of the study: The cohort had few patients with full blood and tumor sets. Higher pretreatment TIL content predicted longer progression-free time and survival.

Up to about 2 ug genomic DNA was used for TCRB CDR3 amplification. Clones were read by immunoSEQ multiplex PCR, and TCRdb kept only the in-frame ones, dropping some. In the table there are 100,000 or so clones, nearly 90% of which are singletons. On this clone itself: Its antigen is undetermined.

Per germline, CDR1 SGHAT and CDR2 FQDESV (reference sequence). This CDR3 comprises 16 residues. The ends lost 3 bases at V and 3 bases at J; junction bases unmatched: 4. The TCR sequence derives from a human donor with glioblastoma. This chain joins TRBV11-1 and TRBJ2-2, with TRBD2 matching over 10 bases. Sample: blood, taken after dendritic cell vaccination. DNA of the CDR3: TGTGCCAGCAGCTTCCTAGCGGGAGCGGACACCGGGGAGCTGTTTTTT. This gives the protein CASSFLAGADTGELFF.